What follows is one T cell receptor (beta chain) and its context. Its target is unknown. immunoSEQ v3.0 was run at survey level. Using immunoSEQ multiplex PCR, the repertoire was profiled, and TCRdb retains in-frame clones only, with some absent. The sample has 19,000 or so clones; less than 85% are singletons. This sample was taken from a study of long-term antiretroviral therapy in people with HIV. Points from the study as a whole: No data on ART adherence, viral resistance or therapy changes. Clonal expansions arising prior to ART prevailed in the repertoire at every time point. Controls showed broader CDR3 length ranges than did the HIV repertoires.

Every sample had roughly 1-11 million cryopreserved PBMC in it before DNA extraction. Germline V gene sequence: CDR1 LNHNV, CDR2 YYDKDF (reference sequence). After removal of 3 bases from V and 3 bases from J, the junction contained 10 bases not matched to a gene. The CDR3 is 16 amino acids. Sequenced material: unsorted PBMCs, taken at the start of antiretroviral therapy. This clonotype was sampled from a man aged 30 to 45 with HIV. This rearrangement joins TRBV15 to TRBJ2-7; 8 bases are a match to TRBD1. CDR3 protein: CATSSFDRGLNYEQYF. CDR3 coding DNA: TGTGCCACCAGCAGTTTTGACAGGGGATTGAACTACGAGCAGTACTTC.